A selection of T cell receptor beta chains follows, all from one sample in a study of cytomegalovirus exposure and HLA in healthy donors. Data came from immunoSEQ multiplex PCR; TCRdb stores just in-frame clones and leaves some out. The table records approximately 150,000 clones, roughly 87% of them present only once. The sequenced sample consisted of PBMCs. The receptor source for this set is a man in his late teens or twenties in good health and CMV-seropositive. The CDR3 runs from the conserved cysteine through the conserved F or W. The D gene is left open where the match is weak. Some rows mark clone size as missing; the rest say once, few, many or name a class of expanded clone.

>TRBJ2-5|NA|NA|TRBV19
CASSIAETQYF
TGTGCCAGTAGTATAGCTGAGACCCAGTACTTC
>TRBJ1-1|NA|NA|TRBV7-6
CASSLGGGGTEAFF
TGTGCCAGCAGCTTAGGGGGGGGTGGAACTGAAGCTTTCTTT
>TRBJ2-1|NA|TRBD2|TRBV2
CASSESSSGSVGEQFF
TGTGCCAGCAGTGAGTCGTCTAGCGGGAGTGTGGGGGAGCAGTTCTTC
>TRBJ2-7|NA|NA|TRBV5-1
CASSLETSYEQYF
TGCGCCAGCAGCTTGGAGACTAGCTACGAGCAGTACTTC
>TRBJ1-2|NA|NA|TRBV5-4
CASSHGQHYNYGYTF
TGTGCCAGCAGCCATGGACAGCACTATAACTATGGCTACACCTTC
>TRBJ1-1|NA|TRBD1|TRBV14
CASSRGQGRTEAFF
TGTGCCAGCAGCCGCGGACAGGGAAGAACTGAAGCTTTCTTT
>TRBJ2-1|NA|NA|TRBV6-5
CASSLSSRSYNEQFF
TGTGCCAGCAGCCTATCTAGCAGGTCCTACAATGAGCAGTTCTTC
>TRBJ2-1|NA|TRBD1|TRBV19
CASSDREMDYNEQFF
TGTGCCAGTAGTGACAGGGAGATGGACTACAATGAGCAGTTCTTC
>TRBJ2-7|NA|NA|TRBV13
CASSTLGGWASYEQYF
TGTGCCAGCAGCACCCTAGGAGGGTGGGCCTCCTACGAGCAGTACTTC
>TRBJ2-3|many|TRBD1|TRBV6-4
CASSDSTGGADTQYF
TGTGCCAGCAGTGACTCGACAGGGGGCGCAGATACGCAGTATTTT
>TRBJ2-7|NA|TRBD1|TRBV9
CASSAGTVGYEQYF
TGTGCCAGCAGCGCCGGGACAGTGGGCTACGAGCAGTACTTC
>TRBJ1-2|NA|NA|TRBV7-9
CASSLAGGYTF
TGTGCCAGCAGCTTAGCGGGCGGCTACACCTTC
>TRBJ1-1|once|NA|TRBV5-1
CASTYGHFNTEAFF
TGCGCCAGCACATATGGACACTTTAACACTGAAGCTTTCTTT
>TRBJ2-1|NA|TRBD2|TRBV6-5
CASRTSGNNEQFF
TGTGCCAGCAGGACTAGCGGGAACAATGAGCAGTTCTTC
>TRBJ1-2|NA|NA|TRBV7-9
CASSLTRGGENYGYTF
TGTGCCAGCAGCTTAACTCGGGGGGGAGAGAACTATGGCTACACCTTC
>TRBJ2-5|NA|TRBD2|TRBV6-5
CASSYSGGSKETQYF
TGTGCCAGCAGTTACTCGGGGGGGTCTAAAGAGACCCAGTACTTC
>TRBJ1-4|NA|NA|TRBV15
CATSRDSLTAEKLFF
TGTGCCACCAGCCGAGACAGCCTTACAGCTGAAAAACTGTTTTTT
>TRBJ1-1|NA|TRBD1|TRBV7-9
CASSSRTGKGDTEAFF
TGTGCCAGCAGCTCCAGGACAGGGAAGGGTGACACTGAAGCTTTCTTT
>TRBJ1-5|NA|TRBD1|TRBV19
CASSRGQGGTQHF
TGTGCCAGTAGTCGTGGACAGGGGGGGACCCAGCATTTT
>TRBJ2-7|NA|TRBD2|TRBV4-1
CASSQGGPGYEQYF
TGCGCCAGCAGCCAGGGAGGGCCTGGGTACGAGCAGTACTTC
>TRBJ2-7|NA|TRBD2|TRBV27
CASSRQAGGLYEQYF
TGTGCCAGCAGCCGACAAGCGGGAGGTCTCTACGAGCAGTACTTC
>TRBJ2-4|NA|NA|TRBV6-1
CASSAGPWAEDEYF
TGTGCCAGCAGTGCCGGACCCTGGGCGGAGGATGAGTACTTC
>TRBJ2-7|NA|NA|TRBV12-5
CASGTYEQYF
TGTGCTAGTGGCACCTACGAGCAGTACTTC
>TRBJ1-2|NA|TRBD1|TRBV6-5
CASSSSYRGLSGYTF
TGTGCCAGCAGCTCAAGCTACAGGGGGCTGAGTGGCTACACCTTC
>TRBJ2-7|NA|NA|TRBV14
CASSHLGAAYEQYF
TGTGCCAGCAGCCACCTAGGGGCAGCCTACGAGCAGTACTTC
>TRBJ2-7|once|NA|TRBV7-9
CASSLKSGREQYF
TGTGCCAGCAGCTTAAAGTCAGGGCGCGAGCAGTACTTC
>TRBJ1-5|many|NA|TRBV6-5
CASGQFNQPQHF
TGTGCCAGTGGACAGTTTAATCAGCCCCAGCATTTT
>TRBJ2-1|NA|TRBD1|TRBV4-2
CASSQVRLGQGYNEQFF
TGTGCCAGCAGCCAAGTCAGGCTTGGACAGGGTTACAATGAGCAGTTCTTC
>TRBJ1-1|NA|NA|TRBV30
CAWSAWGDTEAFF
TGTGCCTGGAGTGCTTGGGGGGACACTGAAGCTTTCTTT
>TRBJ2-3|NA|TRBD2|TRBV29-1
CSVDGSGGTDTQYF
TGCAGCGTTGACGGTAGCGGGGGTACAGATACGCAGTATTTT
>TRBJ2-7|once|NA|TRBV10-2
CASSPSGRAYEQYF
TGCGCCAGCAGCCCGAGCGGCCGCGCCTACGAGCAGTACTTC
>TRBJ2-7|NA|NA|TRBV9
CASSAAPTDIEQYF
TGTGCCAGCAGCGCAGCCCCGACAGATATCGAGCAGTACTTC
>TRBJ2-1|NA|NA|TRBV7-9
CASSEPPRYNEQFF
TGTGCCAGCAGCGAACCCCCCCGGTACAATGAGCAGTTCTTC
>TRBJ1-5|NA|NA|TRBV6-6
CASSYTRGGERQPQHF
TGTGCCAGCAGTTACACCCGCGGGGGGGAACGGCAGCCCCAGCATTTT
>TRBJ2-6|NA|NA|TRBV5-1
CASSLLASSGANVLTF
TGCGCCAGCAGCCTATTAGCCTCGTCTGGGGCCAACGTCCTGACTTTC
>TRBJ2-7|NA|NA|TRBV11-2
CASSLNRGSDSYEQYF
TGTGCCAGCAGCTTAAATCGGGGAAGCGACTCCTACGAGCAGTACTTC
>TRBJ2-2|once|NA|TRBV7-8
CASSFRETNTGELFF
TGTGCCAGCAGCTTTCGGGAGACGAACACCGGGGAGCTGTTTTTT
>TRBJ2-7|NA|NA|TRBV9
CASSVGAAYEQYF
TGTGCCAGCAGCGTAGGAGCTGCCTACGAGCAGTACTTC
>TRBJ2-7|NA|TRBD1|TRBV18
CASSSAYRGDEQYF
TGTGCCAGCTCATCGGCATACAGGGGCGACGAGCAGTACTTC
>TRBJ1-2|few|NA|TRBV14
CASSQWLNYGYTF
TGTGCCAGCAGCCAATGGCTTAACTATGGCTACACCTTC
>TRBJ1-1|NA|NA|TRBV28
CASRVRVGEAFF
TGTGCCAGCAGGGTCAGGGTGGGTGAAGCTTTCTTT
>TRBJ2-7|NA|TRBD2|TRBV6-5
CASSSGLAGDPYEQYF
TGTGCCAGCAGTTCCGGACTAGCGGGAGATCCCTACGAGCAGTACTTC
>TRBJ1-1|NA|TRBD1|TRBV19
CASSIYGQGDTEAFF
TGTGCCAGTAGTATCTATGGGCAGGGGGACACTGAAGCTTTCTTT
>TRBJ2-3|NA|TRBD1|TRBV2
CASTWTGTPPGDTQYF
TGTGCCAGCACGTGGACAGGGACCCCGCCGGGGGATACGCAGTATTTT
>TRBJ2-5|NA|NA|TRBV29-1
CSVVQGQETQYF
TGCAGCGTTGTCCAGGGACAAGAGACCCAGTACTTC
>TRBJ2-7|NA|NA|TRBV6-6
CASSYAATGRQYF
TGTGCCAGCAGTTACGCGGCTACAGGGAGGCAGTACTTC
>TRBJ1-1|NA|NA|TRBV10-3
CAITERGVMNTEAFF
TGTGCCATCACCGAAAGGGGTGTAATGAACACTGAAGCTTTCTTT
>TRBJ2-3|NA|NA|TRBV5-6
CASSLWSGALTDTQYF
TGTGCCAGCAGCCTGTGGTCAGGGGCCCTCACAGATACGCAGTATTTT
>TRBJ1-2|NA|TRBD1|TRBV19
CASSAGTAGGTYYTF
TGTGCCAGTAGTGCAGGGACAGCAGGCGGTACCTACTACACCTTC
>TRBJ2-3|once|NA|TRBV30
CAWSRTSTDTQYF
TGTGCCTGGAGTCGAACATCCACAGATACGCAGTATTTT
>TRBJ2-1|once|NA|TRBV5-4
CASSLTGSSYNEQFF
TGTGCCAGCAGCTTGACAGGGAGCTCCTACAATGAGCAGTTCTTC
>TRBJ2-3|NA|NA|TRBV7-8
CASSSPAGPTDTQYF
TGTGCCAGCAGCTCACCTGCGGGGCCCACAGATACGCAGTATTTT
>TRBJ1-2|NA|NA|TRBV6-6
CASSTRDSTDGYTF
TGTGCCAGCAGTACCCGGGACTCAACGGATGGCTACACCTTC
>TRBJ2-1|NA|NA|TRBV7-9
CASSFALKGRGHSYNEQFF
TGTGCCAGCAGCTTTGCACTTAAAGGTAGGGGCCATTCCTACAATGAGCAGTTCTTC
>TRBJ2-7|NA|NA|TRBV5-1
CASSLESGGYPPYEQYF
TGCGCCAGCAGCTTGGAATCTGGGGGCTATCCCCCCTACGAGCAGTACTTC
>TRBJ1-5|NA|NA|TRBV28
CASVTGYSNQPQHF
TGTGCCAGCGTAACAGGGTATAGCAATCAGCCCCAGCATTTT
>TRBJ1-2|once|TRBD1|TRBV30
CAWRTQGAMGNGYTF
TGTGCCTGGAGGACCCAGGGGGCTATGGGGAATGGCTACACCTTC
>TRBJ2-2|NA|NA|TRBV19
CASSIRSTRQSNTGELFF
TGTGCCAGTAGTATCCGAAGTACGAGACAGTCGAACACCGGGGAGCTGTTTTTT
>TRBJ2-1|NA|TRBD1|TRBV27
CASTLRGTGMNEQFF
TGTGCCAGCACTTTAAGGGGGACAGGGATGAATGAGCAGTTCTTC
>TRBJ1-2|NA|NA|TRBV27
CASGTGVGGYTF
TGTGCCAGCGGAACCGGGGTCGGTGGCTACACCTTC